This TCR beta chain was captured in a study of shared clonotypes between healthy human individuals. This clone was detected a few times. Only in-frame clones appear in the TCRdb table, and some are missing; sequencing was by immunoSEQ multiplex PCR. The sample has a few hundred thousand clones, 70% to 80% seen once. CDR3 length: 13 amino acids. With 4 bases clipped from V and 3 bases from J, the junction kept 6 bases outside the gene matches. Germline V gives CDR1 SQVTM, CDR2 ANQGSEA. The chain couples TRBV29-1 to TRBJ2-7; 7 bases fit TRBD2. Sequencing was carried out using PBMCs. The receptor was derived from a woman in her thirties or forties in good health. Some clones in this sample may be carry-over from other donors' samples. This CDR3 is CSVGSTSNYEQYF. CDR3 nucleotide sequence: TGCAGCGTTGGATCGACTAGCAACTACGAGCAGTACTTC.